Described below is a single T cell receptor (beta chain) sequence and its context. Antigen unknown. Other DNA sequences in the same sample also yield this CDR3. A roughly 200 ng quantity of DNA, 30,000 to 35,000 T cell genomes, went into the sorted-subset replicate PCRs. Produced via immunoSEQ multiplex PCR; TCRdb's table is partial and in-frame only. The data contain some 2.3 million clones, 90% to 95% of them singletons. The record originates from a study of shared clonotypes between healthy human individuals. About the research overall: Three plates each covered CD4 naive and memory; CD8 naive two, CD8 memory one. General study points: The rarefaction results pointed to incomplete sorted-subset sequencing despite large depth. Clonotype sharing among donors was expected to depend on sequencing depth.

The clonotype originates from a man in his late teens or twenties in good health. Some clones in this sample may be carry-over from other donors' samples. What was sequenced was naive CD4+ T cells from PBMCs. Regarding subset: CD45RA+ positively selected.

The CDR3 reads CASSLGASYEQYF. The DNA for the CDR3 is TGTGCCAGCAGCTTAGGGGCCTCCTACGAGCAGTACTTC. The chain is built from TRBV7-2 and TRBJ2-7; no clear D. This CDR3 is built from 13 residues. CDR1 SGHTA and CDR2 FQGNSA come from the germline V gene. V was shortened by 1 base and J by 0 bases, with 4 bases between the two germline ends.